The entry that follows covers one T cell receptor beta chain sequence. Its antigen is unknown. The United States was where all participants with HIV were treated. Version v3.0 of the immunoSEQ assay ran at survey level. Clones were sequenced by immunoSEQ multiplex PCR, and TCRdb holds only the in-frame ones, with some missing. The table records about 19,000 clones, 76% of them present only once. CDR3 length: 13 amino acids. Trimming removed 2 bases at V and 1 base at J, with 5 bases between. The germline V gene encodes CDR1 LNHDA and CDR2 SQIVND (reference sequence). This record belongs to a study of long-term antiretroviral therapy in people with HIV. Findings and limits, study-wide: In HIV, the repertoires covered a tighter span of CDR3 lengths than in controls. Missing from the dataset were any data on ART adherence, viral resistance or therapy changes. Older ART regimens may have been in use when blood was drawn between the mid-2000s and the late 2010s.

This rearrangement joins TRBV19 to TRBJ1-1; unclear D gene. The specimen was unsorted PBMCs, collected 0.5 years before starting antiretroviral therapy. This receptor was obtained from a woman aged 45-65 years with HIV. The CDR3 DNA reads TGTGCCAGTAGTATACGTACGAACACTGAAGCTTTCTTT. Amino acid sequence: CASSIRTNTEAFF.